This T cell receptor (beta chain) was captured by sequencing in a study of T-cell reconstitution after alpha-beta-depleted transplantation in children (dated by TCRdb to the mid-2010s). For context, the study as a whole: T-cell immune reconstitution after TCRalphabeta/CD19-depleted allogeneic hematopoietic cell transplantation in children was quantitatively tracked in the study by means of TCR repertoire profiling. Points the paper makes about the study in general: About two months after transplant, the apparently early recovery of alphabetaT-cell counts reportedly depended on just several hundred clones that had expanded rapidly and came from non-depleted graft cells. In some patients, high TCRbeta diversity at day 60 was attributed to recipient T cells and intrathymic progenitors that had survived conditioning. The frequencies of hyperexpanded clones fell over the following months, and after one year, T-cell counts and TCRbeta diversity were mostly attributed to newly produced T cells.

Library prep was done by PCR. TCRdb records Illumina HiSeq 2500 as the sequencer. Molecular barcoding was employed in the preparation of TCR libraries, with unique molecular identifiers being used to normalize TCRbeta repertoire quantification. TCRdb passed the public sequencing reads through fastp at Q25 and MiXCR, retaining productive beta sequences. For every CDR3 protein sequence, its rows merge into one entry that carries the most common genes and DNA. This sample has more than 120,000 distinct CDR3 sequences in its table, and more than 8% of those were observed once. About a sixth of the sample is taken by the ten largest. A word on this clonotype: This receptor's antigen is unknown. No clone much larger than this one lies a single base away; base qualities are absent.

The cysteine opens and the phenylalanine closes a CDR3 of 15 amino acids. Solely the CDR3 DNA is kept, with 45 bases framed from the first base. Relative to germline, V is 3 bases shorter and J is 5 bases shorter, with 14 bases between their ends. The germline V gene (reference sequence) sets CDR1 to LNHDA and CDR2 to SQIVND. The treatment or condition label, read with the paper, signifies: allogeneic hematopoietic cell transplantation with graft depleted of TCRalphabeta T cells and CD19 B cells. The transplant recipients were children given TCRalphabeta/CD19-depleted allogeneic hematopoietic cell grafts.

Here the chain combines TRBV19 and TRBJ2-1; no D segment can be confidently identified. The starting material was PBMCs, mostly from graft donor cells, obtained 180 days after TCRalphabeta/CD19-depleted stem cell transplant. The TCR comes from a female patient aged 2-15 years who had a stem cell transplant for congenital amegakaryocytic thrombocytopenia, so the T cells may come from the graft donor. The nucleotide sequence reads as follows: TGTGCCAGTAGTATTAGTGCCGTCGCCCACAATGAGCAGTTCTTC. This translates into CASSISAVAHNEQFF.